The T cell receptor (beta chain) under discussion was sequenced for a study of cytomegalovirus exposure and HLA in healthy donors. Points from the study as a whole: Subsequent analysis of the 120 or so validation repertoires found a tendency for first-cohort TCR clusters to co-occur.

Comments on this clone: The antigen is unknown.

Here immunoSEQ multiplex PCR was the method, and the copy in TCRdb shows in-frame clones only, minus some. The repertoire holds roughly 200,000 clones, with more than 75% as singletons. This TCR was recovered from a man aged 25-40 years in good health and CMV-seropositive. The specimen sequenced was PBMCs.

The CDR3 here is CASRVPGGRGYTF. CDR3 coding DNA: TGTGCCAGCAGAGTGCCAGGGGGCCGAGGCTACACCTTC. V is TRBV6-5 and J is TRBJ1-2, with 8 positions matching TRBD1. The CDR3 is 13 amino acids. Germline V lookup: CDR1 MNHEY, CDR2 SVGAGI. Trimming at V came to 6 bases and at J to 8 bases, leaving 8 bases not matched to a gene.